What follows are 29 T cell receptor beta chains derived from one specimen sequenced in a study of control samples from healthy donors and cancer patients (dated by TCRdb to the early 2020s). Receptors were amplified or captured by the immunoSEQ multiplex PCR assay. TCRdb obtained this table from immuneACCESS and retained in-frame rearrangements with V and J assigned. These tables miss some clones; where compared with another copy, unresolved V genes account for less than half of the shortfall, and the remainder is unexplained. The sample includes 150,000 or so clones, with about 94% observed a single time. The ten most abundant clones make up 11% to 15% of the sample. The sample taken for sequencing was PBMCs. The source of these receptors is a man aged 55 to 70 with colorectal cancer.

The table lists this clone with a few counts. This sequence joins TRBV27 and TRBJ1-5; 7 bases are a match to TRBD1. V was pared by 6 bases and J by 0 bases, with 5 bases of the junction left unmatched. This CDR3 is 15 amino acids long. Looked up from germline, CDR1 is MNHEY and CDR2 is SMNVEV (reference sequence). The CDR3 sequence is CASRLGQASNQPQHF. The CDR3 DNA reads TGTGCCAGCAGACTTGGACAGGCTAGCAATCAGCCCCAGCATTTT.

CDR3 sequence: CASSLGGREGYTF. The CDR3 nucleotides are TGCGCCAGCAGCTTGGGGGGAAGAGAAGGCTACACCTTC. The chain couples TRBV5-1 to TRBJ1-2, with D unresolved. The CDR3 has 13 amino acids. The germline V and J ends were trimmed by 0 bases and 8 bases, with 11 bases remaining between them. Germline V lookup: CDR1 SGHRS, CDR2 YFSETQ.

This chain links TRBV27 with TRBJ2-5; TRBD1 agrees at 7 bases. The V segment lost 4 bases and the J segment 2 bases; nucleotides outside the gene matches: 4. The CDR3 extends over 14 amino acids. The germline V gene has CDR1 MNHEY and CDR2 SMNVEV (reference sequence). CDR3 residues: CASSYRGTQETQYF. As DNA, the CDR3 is TGTGCCAGCAGTTACAGGGGAACTCAAGAGACCCAGTACTTC.

The rearrangement uses TRBV28 and TRBJ1-1; D is uncertain. This CDR3 comprises 14 residues. V lost 4 bases and J 4 bases, leaving 13 bases between the germline ends. Germline V gene lookup returns CDR1 MDHEN and CDR2 SYDVKM. The CDR3 loop reads CASSSPDHGTEAFF. The CDR3 DNA is TGTGCCAGCAGTTCCCCGGATCACGGCACTGAAGCTTTCTTT.

The chain recombines TRBV4-2 with TRBJ1-2; perhaps TRBD1 as D (5 bases). Between the trimmed V and J ends, which lost 4 bases and 4 bases, there was a span of 19 bases. The CDR3 has 16 residues. The germline V gene has CDR1 LGHNA and CDR2 YNFKEQ. The CDR3 sequence: CASSPPLAGSFYGYTF. The DNA for the CDR3 is TGTGCCAGCAGCCCCCCCTTGGCAGGGTCCTTCTATGGCTACACCTTC.

The chain links TRBV18 to TRBJ2-6; 11 positions agree with TRBD1. CDR1 is KGHSH, CDR2 LQKENI, per germline. CDR3 length equals 21 residues. The V gene end was trimmed by 4 bases and the J gene end by 2 bases; junction bases not matched to a gene: 16. DNA of the CDR3: TGTGCCAGCTCACTAGACTTTCGAGCGGGACAGGGGGTTGCTGGGGCCAACGTCCTGACTTTC. The encoded protein is CASSLDFRAGQGVAGANVLTF.

The chain uses TRBV3-1 (or the pseudogene TRBV3-2) and TRBJ2-3, with a tentative D call TRBD2 (5 bases). CDR1 is LGHDT, CDR2 YNNKEL, per germline (reference sequence). The V gene lost 4 bases and the J gene lost 5 bases, with 7 bases spanning the gap. The CDR3 contains 12 residues. Written as DNA, the CDR3 is TGTGCCAGCAGCCCACTAGGAGATACGCAGTATTTT. Its translation is CASSPLGDTQYF.

The chain carries TRBV19 and TRBJ2-7, with a possible D match to TRBD2 (7 bases). Trimming left V 1 base short and J 1 base short, with 11 bases between. Germline assignment: CDR1 LNHDA and CDR2 SQIVND (reference sequence). CDR3 length: 15 amino acids. The CDR3 nucleotides are TGTGCCAGTAGTATAGGCGGGGGCCCTTCCTACGAGCAGTACTTC. As protein: CASSIGGGPSYEQYF.

Concerning this clone itself: The germline gene is not matched at one end of the junction; a read error may be the cause. The J gene is TRBJ2-3, the V gene TRBV25-1, with D uncertain. Looked up from germline, CDR1 is MGHDK and CDR2 is SYGVNS. There are 15 residues in the CDR3. The CDR3: CASRESLLGTDTQYF. The CDR3 bases are TGTGCCAGCAGAGAATCCCTCTTAGGCACAGATACGCAGTATTTT.

The table lists this clone with a few counts. The chain couples TRBV6-6 to TRBJ1-2; 7 nucleotides agree with TRBD1. CDR3 size: 15 residues. V shed 6 bases, J shed 8 bases, and the junction held 15 bases outside the gene matches. Germline values: CDR1 MNHNY, CDR2 SVGAGI (reference sequence). The CDR3 region has the DNA TGTGCCAGCAGGGCTCAAACAGGGGCTACTTTCGGCTACACCTTC. Translating it yields CASRAQTGATFGYTF.

The rearrangement uses TRBV19 and TRBJ1-1, with D perhaps matching TRBD1 (6 bases). The CDR3 is made up of 14 amino acids. V lost 0 bases and J 1 base, leaving 6 bases between the germline ends. Germline CDR1 LNHDA, CDR2 SQIVND (reference sequence). The CDR3 protein is CASSIEGGNTEAFF. CDR3 coding DNA: TGTGCCAGTAGTATAGAAGGGGGGAACACTGAAGCTTTCTTT.

This clone occurred a few times. The gene calls are TRBV7-9 and TRBJ2-2, with D perhaps given as TRBD1 or TRBD2 (5 bases each). V lost 3 bases to trimming and J lost 14 bases, with 22 bases between them. Germline assignment: CDR1 SEHNR and CDR2 FQNEAQ (reference sequence). The CDR3 covers 15 residues. The CDR3 DNA follows: TGTGCCAGCAGCTTCCTCGGGACCGGTGTCAGATACCTGTTTTTT. Amino acid sequence: CASSFLGTGVRYLFF.

As for this clone: At the DNA level, this CDR3 is encoded by other sequences in the same sample as well. The chain employs TRBV7-6 and TRBJ1-1, with unresolved D. CDR1 SGHVS and CDR2 FNYEAQ come from the germline V gene. The germline V and J ends were trimmed by 5 bases and 1 base, with 8 bases remaining between them. The CDR3 is 13 residues long. The CDR3 sequence: CASSLQENTEAFF. For the CDR3, the DNA is TGTGCCAGCAGCCTCCAGGAGAACACTGAAGCTTTCTTT.

The chain joins TRBV3-1 (or the pseudogene TRBV3-2) to TRBJ2-3, with 12 bases aligning to TRBD1. CDR3 length: 17 amino acids. The germline gives CDR1 LGHDT, CDR2 YNNKEL (reference sequence). J gave up 4 bases and V 2 bases, and 7 bases lay outside the gene matches. The CDR3 coding sequence is TGTGCCAGCAGCCAATCGGCGGGACAGGGGGCGGCAGATACGCAGTATTTT. This gives the protein CASSQSAGQGAADTQYF.

V gene TRBV12-3 or TRBV12-4 combines with J gene TRBJ1-1; weak D call: TRBD1 (6 bases). This CDR3 has 12 amino acids. Trimming left V 8 bases short and J 3 bases short, with 10 bases between. This CDR3 reads CASATGYTEAFF. For the CDR3, the DNA is TGTGCCAGCGCTACAGGGTACACTGAAGCTTTCTTT.

The chain uses TRBV19 and TRBJ1-1; TRBD1 agrees at 7 bases. Germline V gene lookup returns CDR1 LNHDA and CDR2 SQIVND (reference sequence). This CDR3 region has 15 residues. V lost 3 bases, J lost 1 base, and 5 bases stayed unmatched. Here the CDR3 reads CASSIEGAQNTEAFF. In nucleotides, the CDR3 is TGTGCCAGTAGTATCGAGGGGGCCCAGAACACTGAAGCTTTCTTT. Drawing the rest from reference TRBV19 and TRBJ1-1, the complete variable domain is DGGITQSPKYLFRKEGQNVTLSCEQNLNHDAMYWYRQDPGQGLRLIYYSQIVNDFQKGDIAEGYSVSREKKESFPLTVTSAQKNPTAFYLCASSIEGAQNTEAFFGQGTRLTVV.

This chain connects TRBV19 to TRBJ2-5; D gene uncertain. Germline V gene sequence: CDR1 LNHDA, CDR2 SQIVND (reference sequence). Trimming shortened V by 2 bases and J by 2 bases, and 6 bases separated the two germline ends. CDR3 size: 13 residues. As DNA, the CDR3 is TGTGCCAGTAGTATAATGGAACAAGAGACCCAGTACTTC. Encoded protein: CASSIMEQETQYF.

The V gene is TRBV5-6, the J gene TRBJ2-1, with D possibly TRBD2 on 6 matching bases. The CDR3 sequence is 12 residues long. V lost 0 bases and J lost 12, with 10 bases in between. Germline V gives CDR1 SGHDT, CDR2 YYEEEE. The CDR3 coding sequence is TGTGCCAGCAGCTTGGTCCAGGGAGGGCAGTTCTTC. Its protein is CASSLVQGGQFF.

V gene TRBV2 combines with J gene TRBJ1-6; D possibly corresponds to TRBD1 (5 bases). Germline-derived CDR1 and CDR2 are SNHLY and FYNNEI. The CDR3 spans 16 residues. The germline V and J ends were trimmed by 3 bases and 2 bases, with 11 bases remaining between them. CDR3 nucleotides: TGTGCCAGCAGTGACGGTGGGGGGGCCTATAATTCACCCCTCCACTTT. This gives the protein CASSDGGGAYNSPLHF.

This chain links TRBV19 with TRBJ1-2; D is unresolved. V shed 1 base and J shed 7 bases, with 7 bases lying between them. CDR1 LNHDA and CDR2 SQIVND come from the germline V gene (reference sequence). The CDR3 length is 12 residues. As DNA, the CDR3 is TGTGCCAGTAGTATAGGACCGAGTGGCTACACCTTC. It translates to CASSIGPSGYTF.

The rearrangement uses TRBV7-9 and TRBJ2-5; no clear D gene. The V end was cut by 1 base, the J end by 2 bases, with 8 bases between. The CDR3 has 14 amino acids. Germline V CDR1 and CDR2: SEHNR, FQNEAQ (reference sequence). CDR3 protein: CASSLGSAQETQYF. CDR3 DNA: TGTGCCAGCAGCTTAGGGTCTGCGCAAGAGACCCAGTACTTC.

The chain employs TRBV7-9 and TRBJ1-2; maybe TRBD1 (5 bases). CDR3 length: 13 amino acids. Germline CDR1 SEHNR, CDR2 FQNEAQ (reference sequence). CDR3 in amino acids: CVWGRAANYGYTF. The CDR3 DNA follows: TGTGTCTGGGGCAGGGCGGCTAACTATGGCTACACCTTC.

The chain combines TRBV28 with TRBJ1-2; no clear D. CDR3 length: 12 residues. V was pared by 4 bases and J by 3 bases, with 6 bases between. Germline lookup yields CDR1 MDHEN and CDR2 SYDVKM. In DNA form, the CDR3 reads TGTGCCAGCAGTTCCGTCGACTATGGCTACACCTTC. This translates into CASSSVDYGYTF.

The chain links TRBV7-9 to TRBJ1-2; TRBD1 is a possible D gene (5 bases). Trimming took off 1 base at V and 4 bases at J, with 16 bases between the two ends. There are 16 residues in the CDR3. Germline CDR1 SEHNR, CDR2 FQNEAQ (reference sequence). The CDR3: CASSLEGAQNFYGYTF. CDR3 coding DNA: TGTGCCAGCAGCTTAGAAGGGGCCCAGAATTTCTATGGCTACACCTTC.

This rearrangement joins TRBV6-6 to TRBJ2-5, with D possibly being TRBD1 (5 bases). Trimming shortened V by 7 bases and J by 4 bases, and 13 bases separated the two germline ends. CDR1 is MNHNY, CDR2 SVGAGI, per germline (reference sequence). The CDR3 contains 13 residues. CDR3 region: CASNWGEGETQYF. In nucleotides, the CDR3 is TGTGCCAGCAACTGGGGCGAAGGAGAGACCCAGTACTTC.

The rearrangement joins TRBV5-1 to TRBJ2-2; possibly TRBD2 for D (5 bases). V lost 0 bases and J 4 bases, leaving 10 bases between the germline ends. Germline V CDR1 and CDR2: SGHRS, YFSETQ. This CDR3 has 15 residues. The CDR3 is CASSLDTGITGELFF. The CDR3 nucleotides read TGCGCCAGCAGCTTGGATACGGGAATCACCGGGGAGCTGTTTTTT.

This clone has just one count. J is TRBJ2-7 and V is TRBV5-5; D is perhaps TRBD2 (5 bases). The CDR3 is 14 amino acids. V was shortened by 2 bases and J by 7 bases, with 16 bases between the two germline ends. CDR1 is SGHKS and CDR2 is YYEKEE in the germline V gene (reference sequence). The CDR3 sequence: CASSFWTAPGEQYF. DNA of the CDR3: TGTGCCAGCAGCTTTTGGACCGCTCCGGGGGAGCAGTACTTC.

This chain links TRBV27 with TRBJ1-5; tentative D call: TRBD1 (5 bases). V lost 3 bases and J lost 2, with 11 bases in between. The CDR3 loop spans 15 amino acids. In germline, CDR1 is MNHEY, CDR2 SMNVEV (reference sequence). CDR3: CASSFRGVGNQPQHF. CDR3 bases: TGTGCCAGCAGTTTCCGGGGGGTCGGCAATCAGCCCCAGCATTTT.

The sample holds one count of this clone. The chain employs TRBV30 and TRBJ2-7; D tentatively reads TRBD1 or TRBD2 (7 bases each). This CDR3 contains 13 residues. Per the germline V gene, CDR1 is GTSNPN and CDR2 is SVGIG (reference sequence). V lost 4 bases and J 2 bases, leaving 12 bases between the germline ends. This CDR3 is CAWNQGGTYEQYF. CDR3 nucleotides: TGTGCCTGGAATCAGGGGGGGACCTACGAGCAGTACTTC. Based on the CDR3 plus reference TRBV30 and TRBJ2-7, the full variable domain is SQTIHQWPATLVQPVGSPLSLECTVEGTSNPNLYWYRQAAGRGLQLLFYSVGIGQISSEVPQNLSASRPQDRQFILSSKKLLLSDSGFYLCAWNQGGTYEQYFGPGTRLTVT.